This note documents a single T cell receptor (beta chain) sequence. Antigen unknown. The sample originates from a study of blood T cells in healthy people across ages. Study information: About one barcoded TCR beta cDNA was captured per two T cells.

Using a J-beta primer mix together with a sample-barcoded 5' primer, a second PCR was run for about 6 to 11 cycles. Researchers report that each sample yielded at least 3 million CDR3-containing paired-end reads. TCRdb independently ran MiXCR on the 5' RACE reads; one entry per CDR3 protein. The sample includes more than 650,000 distinct CDR3 sequences, approximately 53% of them seen just once. Germline V lookup: CDR1 SGHNT, CDR2 YYREEE (reference sequence). The V end was cut by 4 bases, the J end by 3 bases, with 13 bases between. CDR3 size: 14 residues. Overall study findings and caveats: It was not possible, with unsorted PBMCs, to conclusively compare naive and antigen-experienced cells.

The receptor was derived from an elderly man in good health. What was sequenced was blood. The rearrangement joins TRBV5-4 to TRBJ1-1, with D possibly TRBD1 on 5 matching bases. CDR3 nucleotides: TGTGCCAGCAGCAACAGGTTTAGGGACACTGAAGCTTTCTTT. It is translated as CASSNRFRDTEAFF.